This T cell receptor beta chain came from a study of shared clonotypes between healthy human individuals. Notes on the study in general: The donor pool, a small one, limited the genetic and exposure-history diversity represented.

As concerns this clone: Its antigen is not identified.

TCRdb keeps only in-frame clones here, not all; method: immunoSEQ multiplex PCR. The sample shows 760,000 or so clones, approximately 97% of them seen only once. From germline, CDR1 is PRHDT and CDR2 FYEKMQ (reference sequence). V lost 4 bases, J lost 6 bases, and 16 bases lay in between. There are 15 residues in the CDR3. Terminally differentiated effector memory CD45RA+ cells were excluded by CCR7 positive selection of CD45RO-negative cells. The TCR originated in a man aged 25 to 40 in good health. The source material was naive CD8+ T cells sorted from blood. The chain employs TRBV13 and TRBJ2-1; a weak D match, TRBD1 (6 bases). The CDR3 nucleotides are TGTGCCAGCAGCTCAGGGGTGGGGTCCCCCAATGAGCAGTTCTTC. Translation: CASSSGVGSPNEQFF.